Below, 27 T cell receptor beta chains from the same sample are listed, as sequenced in a study of spatial heterogeneity in lung cancer. This sample's time point: blood at routine non-recurrence follow-up after resection. No cell sorting; template was whole RNA from tumor, lung tissue or PBMC. TCRdb processed the 5' RACE reads anew with MiXCR; each CDR3 protein has one entry. The table records 20,000 to 30,000 distinct CDR3 sequences, around 6% of them present only once. The sequences come from PBMCs, collected at follow-up. These receptors originate from a male donor with early-stage non-small cell lung cancer.

The CDR3 protein is CASSFWQTSSYEQYV. The CDR3 bases are TGTGCCAGCAGTTTCTGGCAAACTAGCTCCTACGAGCAGTACGTC. The chain joins TRBV27 to TRBJ2-7, with D possibly being TRBD2 (5 bases). V was cut by 3 bases and J by 0 bases, with 12 bases left in between. Germline CDR1 MNHEY, CDR2 SMNVEV (reference sequence). This CDR3 is built from 15 residues.

This clonotype was seen many times. This chain connects TRBV29-1 to TRBJ1-4; the match to TRBD1 covers 7 bases. Germline values: CDR1 SQVTM, CDR2 ANQGSEA. With V trimmed by 0 bases and J by 10 bases, 8 bases remained unmatched. This CDR3 has 14 amino acids. The CDR3 is CSVEEGGRGSKLFF. In DNA, the CDR3 is TGCAGCGTTGAAGAGGGTGGCAGGGGGTCAAAACTGTTTTTT.

This clonotype was observed a few times. This rearrangement joins TRBV24-1 to TRBJ1-1, with unresolved D. This CDR3 has 12 residues. V was trimmed by 5 bases and J by 3 bases, leaving 6 bases between them. Germline-derived CDR1 and CDR2 are KGHDR and SFDVKD. CDR3 sequence (DNA): TGTGCCACCAGTGGCCCGTACACTGAAGCTTTCTTT. This codes for CATSGPYTEAFF.

This sequence joins TRBV4-3 and TRBJ2-3; 9 nucleotides line up with TRBD2. V lost 1 base to trimming and J lost 6 bases; unmatched junction nucleotides: 2. The CDR3 runs 14 residues. In germline, CDR1 is LGHNA, CDR2 YSLEER. This CDR3 reads CASSQGSGSDTQYF. The DNA of the CDR3 is TGCGCCAGCAGCCAAGGTAGCGGGAGTGATACGCAGTATTTT.

Many counts were recorded for this clonotype. The chain recombines TRBV11-3 with TRBJ2-7; no firm D call. V was pared by 5 bases and J by 6 bases, with 14 bases between. Per the germline V gene, CDR1 is SGHNT and CDR2 is YENEEA. The CDR3 sequence is 13 residues long. The CDR3 sequence is CASSESYRGEQYV. The DNA for the CDR3 is TGTGCCAGCAGCGAAAGCTATCGAGGCGAGCAGTACGTC.

This clonotype was seen many times. V is TRBV2 and J is TRBJ1-1; D is ambiguous. V lost 6 bases and J 5 bases, leaving 13 bases between the germline ends. CDR3 length: 13 amino acids. Germline CDR1 SNHLY, CDR2 FYNNEI. The CDR3 reads CASRVWTRTEAFF. The CDR3 nucleotides read TGTGCCAGCAGGGTCTGGACCAGGACTGAAGCTTTCTTT.

This clonotype showed up just a few times. V is TRBV24-1 and J is TRBJ2-3; 10 bases fit TRBD2. The CDR3 consists of 17 residues. The V and J ends lost 3 bases and 5 bases, in that order; junction bases with no gene match: 10. CDR1 and CDR2 from the germline V gene are KGHDR and SFDVKD. The CDR3 spells CATSDASGGLAKDTQYF. The CDR3 DNA is TGTGCCACCAGTGATGCCTCCGGGGGACTAGCGAAAGATACGCAGTATTTT.

This clonotype was detected many times. The chain couples TRBV5-1 to TRBJ2-3; 7 bases are shared with TRBD2. V shed 3 bases and J 6 bases; nucleotides not matched to a gene: 10. The CDR3 contains 15 residues. Germline lookup yields CDR1 SGHRS and CDR2 YFSETQ. CDR3 loop: CASSSGASGVDTQYF. The CDR3, as DNA: TGCGCCAGCAGCTCCGGTGCCAGCGGGGTCGATACGCAGTATTTT.

There are many counts of this clonotype. The gene calls are TRBV7-9 and TRBJ2-1; TRBD2 agrees at 10 bases. This CDR3 comprises 19 residues. The ends lost 2 bases at V and 0 bases at J; junction bases unmatched: 10. From germline, CDR1 is SEHNR and CDR2 FQNEAQ (reference sequence). The CDR3 DNA is TGTGCCAGCAGCTTACCTAGCGGGGGCATTTTGAGCTCCTACAATGAGCAGTTCTTC. Protein: CASSLPSGGILSSYNEQFF.

Remarks on this clonotype: A read error is possible here, since a much larger clone lies one base away. For the CDR3, the DNA is TGTGCCAACAGCCCCGGCAGGCGGACGAACACTGAAGCTTTCTTT. As protein: CANSPGRRTNTEAFF. The chain is built from TRBV7-2 and TRBJ1-1; D call uncertain. CDR3 length: 15 amino acids. Germline V gene lookup returns CDR1 SGHTA and CDR2 FQGNSA.

This chain joins TRBV12-3 or TRBV12-4 and TRBJ2-3; D may correspond to TRBD1 or TRBD2 (6 bases each). This CDR3 comprises 15 residues. V lost 5 bases to trimming and J lost 2 bases, with 14 bases between them. The CDR3 sequence is CASSMGWGATDTQYF. Here the CDR3 DNA reads TGTGCCAGCAGTATGGGTTGGGGGGCCACAGATACGCAGTATTTT.

In its sample, this clonotype was seen many times. This chain links TRBV6-5 with TRBJ2-3; 10 nucleotides align to TRBD2. The CDR3 loop spans 16 amino acids. The V gene's germline CDR1 is MNHEY and CDR2 SVGAGI. V shed 1 base and J 7 bases; nucleotides not matched to a gene: 8. The CDR3 spells CASSYLLAGGGNTQYF. The CDR3 DNA follows: TGTGCCAGCAGTTACTTGTTAGCGGGGGGAGGGAATACGCAGTATTTT.

This clonotype was picked up a small number of times. The J gene is TRBJ1-1, the V gene TRBV20-1; a weak D match, TRBD1 (6 bases). The V gene's germline CDR1 is DFQATT and CDR2 SNEGSKA (reference sequence). Trimming left V 3 bases short and J 2 bases short, with 13 bases between. CDR3 size: 14 residues. The DNA of the CDR3 is TGCAGTGCTAGGCCCAAGGGGGGCAACACTGAAGCTTTCTTT. Translation: CSARPKGGNTEAFF.

The table lists this clonotype with a few counts. V usage is TRBV12-3 or TRBV12-4 and J usage is TRBJ1-5, with a tentative D call TRBD1 (6 bases). CDR3 size: 14 residues. V was pared by 3 bases and J by 4 bases, with 10 bases between. The CDR3 DNA reads as TGTGCCAGCAGTTTCGGGACAAATAATCAGCCCCAGCATTTT. Amino acid sequence: CASSFGTNNQPQHF.

This clonotype has just a few counts. The rearrangement joins TRBV4-2 to TRBJ1-2; weak D call: TRBD1 (6 bases). Germline lookup yields CDR1 LGHNA and CDR2 YNFKEQ. This CDR3 spans 15 amino acids. Trimming took off 0 bases at V and 7 bases at J, with 15 bases between the two ends. CDR3 amino acids: CASSQDTGGGRGYTF. The CDR3 region has the DNA TGTGCCAGCAGCCAAGATACGGGGGGCGGACGTGGCTACACCTTC.

This clonotype has more than one count but fewer than ten. The chain carries TRBV20-1 and TRBJ1-2, with D maybe TRBD1 (5 bases). This CDR3 is built from 14 residues. Germline CDR1 DFQATT, CDR2 SNEGSKA (reference sequence). The ends were cut back, 0 bases at V and 3 bases at J, with 11 bases in the middle. Here the CDR3 DNA reads TGCAGTGCTAGAGATCGGGGGAGATACTATGGCTACACCTTC. It encodes CSARDRGRYYGYTF.

This clonotype came up many times. The chain employs TRBV6-2 or TRBV6-3 and TRBJ2-5; D perhaps matches TRBD1 (5 bases). The CDR3 spans 14 residues. The germline V gene has CDR1 MNHEY and CDR2 SVGEGT. The germline V and J ends were trimmed by 7 bases and 10 bases, with 22 bases remaining between them. DNA of the CDR3: TGTGCCAGCACCCAGGGCGGTACCCATCTGCTCCAGTACTTC. Translating it yields CASTQGGTHLLQYF.

The sample holds many counts of this clonotype. The chain employs TRBV7-2 and TRBJ1-1, with 7 bases fitting TRBD1. Germline-derived CDR1 and CDR2 are SGHTA and FQGNSA. There are 15 residues in the CDR3. V shed 6 bases, J shed 4 bases, and the junction held 11 bases outside the gene matches. The CDR3 region is CASSLRQGVGTEAFF. The CDR3 DNA follows: TGTGCCAGCAGTTTAAGACAGGGAGTAGGCACTGAAGCTTTCTTT.

In this sample, this clonotype turned up many times. The rearrangement uses TRBV24-1 and TRBJ2-3; 8 nucleotides agree with TRBD2. The CDR3 covers 16 residues. Germline V gene data show CDR1 as KGHDR and CDR2 as SFDVKD. V lost 4 bases and J lost 3; bases outside the gene matches: 8. CDR3 sequence (DNA): TGTGCCACCAGTGAGGTAGCGGGAATGGGTACAGATACGCAGTATTTT. It is translated as CATSEVAGMGTDTQYF.

The table lists this clonotype with a few counts. This chain links TRBV6-5 with TRBJ2-7; D tentatively reads TRBD1 or TRBD2 (6 bases each). Trimming removed 6 bases from V and 4 bases from J, with 16 bases in between. CDR3 length: 14 amino acids. Looked up from germline, CDR1 is MNHEY and CDR2 is SVGAGI. The CDR3 loop is CASSQRRGFYEQYF. The DNA for the CDR3 is TGTGCCAGCAGCCAGAGGAGGGGGTTTTACGAGCAGTACTTC.

This clonotype was counted many times. V usage is TRBV25-1 and J usage is TRBJ2-5, with 8 bases fitting TRBD2. The V segment lost 8 bases and the J segment 7 bases; nucleotides outside the gene matches: 3. Looked up from germline, CDR1 is MGHDK and CDR2 is SYGVNS. The CDR3 length is 11 residues. In DNA, the CDR3 is TGTGCCAGCGAAGCGGGGGTGACCCAGTACTTC. This sequence encodes CASEAGVTQYF.

The chain has TRBV6-5 and TRBJ2-7; D tentatively fits TRBD1 or TRBD2 (5 bases each). Trimming pared 0 bases from V and 3 bases from J, leaving 12 bases between. Germline V CDR1 and CDR2: MNHEY, SVGAGI. This CDR3 comprises 15 residues. This CDR3 is CASSYSPGDHYEQYF. DNA for the CDR3: TGTGCCAGCAGTTACTCCCCCGGGGACCACTACGAGCAGTACTTC.

Written as DNA, the CDR3 is TGTGCCAGCAGAGGAACAGGTAGTAACACTGAAGCTTTCTTT. This codes for CASRGTGSNTEAFF. This sequence joins TRBV2 and TRBJ1-1, with a weak D call TRBD1 (5 bases). V was pared by 6 bases and J by 2 bases, with 13 bases between. From germline, CDR1 is SNHLY and CDR2 FYNNEI. The CDR3 has 14 amino acids.

This clonotype was seen ten or more times. The chain joins TRBV5-5 to TRBJ2-2; 10 bases agree with TRBD2. The CDR3 spans 16 residues. CDR1 and CDR2 from the germline V gene are SGHKS and YYEKEE (reference sequence). V lost 7 bases, J lost 5 bases, and 11 bases stayed unmatched. The CDR3 nucleotides are TGTGCCAGCGGTACTTTCCTAGCGGGAGAAACCGGGGAGCTGTTTTTT. It is translated as CASGTFLAGETGELFF.

V and J are TRBV2 and TRBJ1-1; no reliable D call. V was trimmed by 8 bases and J by 0 bases, leaving 10 bases between them. Per germline, CDR1 SNHLY and CDR2 FYNNEI. This CDR3 has 13 residues. The CDR3, as DNA: TGTGCCAGCGACGGACGGTTGAACACTGAAGCTTTCTTT. Protein: CASDGRLNTEAFF.

Ten or more counts support this clonotype. V usage is TRBV18 and J usage is TRBJ2-5; TRBD2 agrees at 8 bases. Looked up from germline, CDR1 is KGHSH and CDR2 is LQKENI. V was clipped by 3 bases and J by 1 base; unmatched bases: 1. The CDR3 is 14 residues long. The CDR3, as DNA: TGTGCCAGCTCACCGAGCGGGGGCCAAGAGACCCAGTACTTC. This codes for CASSPSGGQETQYF.

This clonotype has a count of ten or more. The genes are TRBV7-2 and TRBJ2-5; D is uncertain. Trimming removed 4 bases at V and 9 bases at J, with 21 bases between. There are 15 residues in the CDR3. Germline V lookup: CDR1 SGHTA, CDR2 FQGNSA. The CDR3 protein is CASSYEDGLGWAQYF. CDR3 nucleotide sequence: TGTGCCAGCAGCTACGAGGACGGTCTGGGTTGGGCCCAGTACTTC.